The text below deals with one T cell receptor beta chain. CDR3 length: 17 residues. J lost 2 bases, V lost 2 bases, and 10 bases had no gene match. The source of the sample is a study of cytomegalovirus exposure and HLA in healthy donors. The PCR ran on 60 Vbeta and 13 Jbeta primers. The table came from immunoSEQ multiplex PCR; TCRdb's copy has only in-frame clones and leaves some out. This sample carries some 150,000 clones, roughly 85% of them seen once, and the ten largest clones take approximately 6.3%. This TCR was recovered from a man between 40 and 49 years old in good health and CMV-seropositive. Sequencing was performed on PBMCs. This chain links TRBV23-1 with TRBJ2-5, with TRBD2 identical over 8 bases. TRBV23-1 is treated as an ORF (open reading frame) with a function not yet certain. The CDR3 region has the DNA TGCGCCAGCAGTCAACCCCCCACGGGGGGGAGGCAAGAGACCCAGTACTTC. It specifies CASSQPPTGGRQETQYF.